The next 2 T cell receptor beta chains were all read from a single sample in a study of T-cell memory formation after mild COVID-19. Using its own MiXCR run on the 5' RACE reads, TCRdb lists one record per CDR3 protein. In the table there are some 300,000 distinct CDR3 sequences, less than 25% of which are singletons. Material: PBMCs or a T cell subset sorted from them (not recorded which). The origin of the receptors is a young man who had mild COVID-19 (a few samples of this study predate the infection). Cell type and time point are not known.

This clonotype was seen many times. J is TRBJ2-4 and V is TRBV15, with D perhaps TRBD1 (6 bases). From germline, CDR1 is LNHNV and CDR2 YYDKDF (reference sequence). CDR3 length: 14 residues. Trimming removed 1 base from V and 6 bases from J, with 10 bases in between. In DNA form, the CDR3 reads TGTGCCACCAGCAGAGTTAAGGACAGAAACATTCAGTACTTC. It yields the protein CATSRVKDRNIQYF. Looking up the rest from reference TRBV15 and TRBJ2-4 gives the full variable domain: DAMVIQNPRYQVTQFGKPVTLSCSQTLNHNVMYWYQQKSSQAPKLLFHYYDKDFNNEADTPDNFQSRRPNTSFCFLDIRSPGLGDTAMYLCATSRVKDRNIQYFGAGTRLSVL.

CDR3 residues: CASSQDDGGQFF. For the CDR3, the DNA is TGCGCCAGCAGCCAAGATGATGGAGGGCAGTTCTTC. The V call is TRBV4-3, the J call TRBJ2-1; perhaps TRBD2 as D (5 bases). Germline-derived CDR1 and CDR2 are LGHNA and YSLEER. This CDR3 spans 12 amino acids. Deletions cut 0 bases from V and 12 bases from J, with 9 bases between.